This T cell receptor (beta chain) was identified during a study of blood T cell repertoires in COVID-19. Participants were aged roughly 18 to 100 years from about 25 US areas. Recovered participants had two consecutive negative NP/OP PCR tests, healthcare professional clearance, or symptom resolution. Clones were sequenced by immunoSEQ multiplex PCR, and TCRdb holds only the in-frame ones, with some missing. This sample has 150,000 to 200,000 clones, with over 75% found just once. The CDR3 sequence is 15 residues long. Germline CDR1 and CDR2: LNHDA and SQIVND (reference sequence). Losses at the gene ends were 5 bases for V and 3 bases for J; bases not matched to a gene: 7.

What was sequenced was PBMCs or T cells enriched from blood (not recorded which). This chain uses TRBV19 with TRBJ1-2; 9 positions match TRBD1. The receptor's source is a woman aged 45-65 years who had recovered from COVID-19. DNA of the CDR3: TGTGCCAGTAGTCCTTCCCGGACAGGGGACTATGGCTACACCTTC. Encoded protein: CASSPSRTGDYGYTF.